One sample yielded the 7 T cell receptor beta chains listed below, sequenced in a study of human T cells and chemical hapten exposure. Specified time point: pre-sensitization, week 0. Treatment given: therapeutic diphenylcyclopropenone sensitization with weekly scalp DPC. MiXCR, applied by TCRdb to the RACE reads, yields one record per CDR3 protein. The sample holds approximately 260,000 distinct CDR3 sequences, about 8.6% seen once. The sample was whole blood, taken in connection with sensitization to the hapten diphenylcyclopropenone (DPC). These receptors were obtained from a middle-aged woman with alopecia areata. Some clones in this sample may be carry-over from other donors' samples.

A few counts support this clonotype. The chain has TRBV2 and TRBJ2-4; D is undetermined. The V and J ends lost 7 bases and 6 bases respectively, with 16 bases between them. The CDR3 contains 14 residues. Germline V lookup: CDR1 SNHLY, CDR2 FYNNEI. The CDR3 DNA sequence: TGTGCCAGCAAATTATCTGGCCAGAGAAACATTCAGTACTTC. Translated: CASKLSGQRNIQYF.

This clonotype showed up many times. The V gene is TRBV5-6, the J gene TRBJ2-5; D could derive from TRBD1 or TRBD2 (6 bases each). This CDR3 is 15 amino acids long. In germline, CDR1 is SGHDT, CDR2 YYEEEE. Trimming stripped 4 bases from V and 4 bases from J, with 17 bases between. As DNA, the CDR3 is TGTGCCAGCAGCGCAAATTGGGGGGCGCGAGAGACCCAGTACTTC. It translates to CASSANWGARETQYF.

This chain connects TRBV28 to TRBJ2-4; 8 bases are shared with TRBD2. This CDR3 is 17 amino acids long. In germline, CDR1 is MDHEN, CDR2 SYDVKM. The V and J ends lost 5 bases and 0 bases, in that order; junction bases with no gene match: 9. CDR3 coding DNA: TGTGCCAGCAGTCCCCCGGGAGGGGCGGTAGCCAAAAACATTCAGTACTTC. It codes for CASSPPGGAVAKNIQYF.

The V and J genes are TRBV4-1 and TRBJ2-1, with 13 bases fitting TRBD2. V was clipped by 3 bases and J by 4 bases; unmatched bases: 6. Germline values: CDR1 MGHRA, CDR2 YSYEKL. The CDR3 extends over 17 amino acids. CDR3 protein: CASSHPGTSGIYNEQFF. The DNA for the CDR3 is TGCGCCAGCAGCCACCCCGGGACTAGCGGGATTTACAATGAGCAGTTCTTC.

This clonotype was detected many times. As DNA, the CDR3 is TGTGCCAGCAGTATAGCGGGAGGGCGCTACAATGAGCAGTTCTTC. The encoded protein is CASSIAGGRYNEQFF. The rearrangement joins TRBV6-2 or TRBV6-3 to TRBJ2-1; 11 bases line up with TRBD2. J gave up 3 bases and V 5 bases, and 3 bases lay outside the gene matches. Germline V gives CDR1 MNHEY, CDR2 SVGEGT. The CDR3 sequence is 15 residues long.

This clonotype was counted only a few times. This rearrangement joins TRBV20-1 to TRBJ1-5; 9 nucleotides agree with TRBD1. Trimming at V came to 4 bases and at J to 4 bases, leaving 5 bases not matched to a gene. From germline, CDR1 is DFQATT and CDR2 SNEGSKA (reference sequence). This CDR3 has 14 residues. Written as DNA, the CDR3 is TGCAGTGCTACTGGGACAGGGCTTAATCAGCCCCAGCATTTT. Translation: CSATGTGLNQPQHF.

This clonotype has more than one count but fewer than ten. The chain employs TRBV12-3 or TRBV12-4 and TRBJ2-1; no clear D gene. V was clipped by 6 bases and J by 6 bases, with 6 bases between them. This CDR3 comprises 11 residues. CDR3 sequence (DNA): TGTGCCAGCAGGGTTGCCAATGAGCAGTTCTTC. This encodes CASRVANEQFF.